The 11 T cell receptor beta chains below all came from one sample that was sequenced in a study of sequential checkpoint blockade in melanoma. Treatment in this sample: randomized to nivolumab then ipilimumab (arm A) or the reverse (arm B). Sequencing was performed with immunoSEQ multiplex PCR; in TCRdb, only in-frame clones are kept and a portion is missing. Counted here are approximately 23,000 clones, roughly 80% occurring once; the ten biggest clones make up around 30%. The sample was CD8+ T cells sorted from blood (inferred from file names), taken from a patient given nivolumab and ipilimumab in sequence. The receptors were gathered from a human donor with melanoma.

This chain connects TRBV7-2 to TRBJ2-5, with D perhaps matching TRBD2 (7 bases). Germline V gene sequence: CDR1 SGHTA, CDR2 FQGNSA. There are 19 residues in the CDR3. Trimming removed 3 bases from V and 3 bases from J, with 26 bases in between. For the CDR3, the DNA is TGTGCCAGCAGCTTCCCTGGGGGGGGCGCCCGTCTCGGGGAAGAGACCCAGTACTTC. It translates to CASSFPGGGARLGEETQYF.

The chain employs TRBV6-5 and TRBJ1-1; D remains unclear. Germline CDR1 MNHEY, CDR2 SVGAGI. V lost 0 bases, J lost 13 bases, and 12 bases lay in between. The CDR3 is 12 residues long. The CDR3 sequence is CASSYSTVEVFF. The CDR3 nucleotides read TGTGCCAGCAGTTACTCGACGGTGGAGGTTTTCTTT.

This clone was observed a single time. The CDR3 DNA is TGTGCCACCTATACGGGGAGCGGCTACGAGCAGTACTTC. Translation: CATYTGSGYEQYF. J is TRBJ2-5 and V is TRBV10-3; D might be TRBD2 (5 bases). Gene TRBJ2-7 matches the end of the DNA better, so the J call may be wrong. The CDR3 sequence is 13 residues long. Germline CDR1 and CDR2: ENHRY and SYGVKD.

The chain carries TRBV18 and TRBJ2-7; 8 bases fit TRBD1. CDR3 length: 16 residues. CDR1 KGHSH and CDR2 LQKENI come from the germline V gene. Germline trimming cut 3 bases from V and 5 bases from J; bases unmatched to any gene: 12. CDR3 DNA: TGTGCCAGCTCACCCGAGGACAGGGTATTTTACAACGAGCAGTACTTC. Amino acid sequence: CASSPEDRVFYNEQYF.

This chain uses TRBV10-3 with TRBJ2-7; a weak D match, TRBD2 (5 bases). Germline CDR1 is ENHRY and CDR2 is SYGVKD. Deletions cut 4 bases from V and 0 bases from J, with 13 bases between. There are 15 residues in the CDR3. CDR3 loop: CAISGAGRSSYEQYF. Here the CDR3 DNA reads TGTGCCATCAGTGGGGCGGGCAGGAGCTCCTACGAGCAGTACTTC.

The CDR3 sequence: CASSFSGRRAYNSPLHF. The CDR3 nucleotides are TGTGCCAGCAGCTTTTCGGGGAGGCGGGCCTATAATTCACCCCTCCACTTT. The chain employs TRBV7-6 and TRBJ1-6; no clear D gene. Germline CDR1 is SGHVS and CDR2 is FNYEAQ. This CDR3 has 17 amino acids. Between the trimmed V and J ends, which lost 3 bases and 2 bases, there was a span of 14 bases.

The rearrangement joins TRBV7-2 to TRBJ2-2, with 9 bases identical to TRBD2. The ends lost 5 bases at V and 3 bases at J; junction bases unmatched: 4. Germline V gene lookup returns CDR1 SGHTA and CDR2 FQGNSA. The CDR3 has 15 amino acids. CDR3 in DNA: TGTGCCAGCAGCCCTAGCGGGGCGGACACCGGGGAGCTGTTTTTT. It yields the protein CASSPSGADTGELFF.

The chain links TRBV28 to TRBJ1-2; possible D gene TRBD1, 6 bases. The length of the CDR3 is 17 residues. CDR1 and CDR2 (germline): MDHEN, SYDVKM. V shed 6 bases and J shed 0 bases, with 20 bases lying between them. The CDR3 DNA is TGTGCCAGCAGAATCCACCTACCCGGGACAACTAACTATGGCTACACCTTC. Encoded protein: CASRIHLPGTTNYGYTF.

The V call is TRBV28, the J call TRBJ2-1; the match to TRBD2 covers 14 bases. With 6 bases clipped from V and 7 bases from J, the junction kept 11 bases outside the gene matches. CDR3 length: 17 residues. Germline V lookup: CDR1 MDHEN, CDR2 SYDVKM. CDR3 region: CASRPPGLAGVQNEQFF. In DNA, the CDR3 is TGTGCCAGCAGACCACCGGGACTAGCGGGAGTTCAGAATGAGCAGTTCTTC.

This clone appeared a few times. The chain employs TRBV7-9 and TRBJ2-7; no reliable D call. CDR3 length: 12 residues. V was shortened by 1 base and J by 3 bases, with 4 bases between the two germline ends. Germline V gives CDR1 SEHNR, CDR2 FQNEAQ (reference sequence). The CDR3 nucleotides read TGTGCCAGCAGCTTAGGGAGCTACGAGCAGTACTTC. Amino acids: CASSLGSYEQYF.

This clone was seen a handful of times. The V and J genes are TRBV10-3 and TRBJ2-3; D might be TRBD2 (6 bases). The CDR3 is 16 amino acids. Deletions cut 6 bases from V and 3 bases from J, with 19 bases between. CDR1 is ENHRY, CDR2 SYGVKD, per germline. As DNA, the CDR3 is TGTGCCATCAGCTCCATCGGAATAGCGGAGACAGATACGCAGTATTTT. Amino acids: CAISSIGIAETDTQYF.